The present T cell receptor beta chain was sequenced within a study of blood T cells in healthy people across ages. Across the whole study: Per two T cells, about one barcoded beta molecule was captured through template switching.

This clonotype showed up just once. CDR1 is LGHNA and CDR2 is YNFKEQ in the germline V gene. J gave up 2 bases and V 5 bases, and 11 bases lay outside the gene matches. The CDR3 length is 17 residues. Sample-barcoded 5' priming and a J-beta primer mix drove a second PCR of roughly 6 to 12 cycles. Researchers report that a template-switch adaptor with 12 random nucleotides tagged each cDNA molecule. TCRdb analysed the 5' RACE reads with MiXCR anew, one entry per CDR3 protein. The sample has about 1.8 million distinct CDR3 sequences; 49% are singletons. The V and J genes are TRBV4-2 and TRBJ2-3, with 9 bases lining up with TRBD2. The material sequenced was blood. This clonotype was obtained from a woman in her 40s in good health. CDR3 DNA sequence: TGTGCCAGCAGCGACACGGAGGCTAGCGGGGCCACAGATACGCAGTATTTT. It yields the protein CASSDTEASGATDTQYF.